The 3 T cell receptor beta chains given below trace back to one sample, sequenced in a study of blood T cell repertoires in COVID-19. Some clones are missing from TCRdb's copy, which holds only in-frame ones; the method was immunoSEQ multiplex PCR. The sample includes about 150,000 clones, around 81% of them seen just once. Source material: peripheral blood. The origin of the receptors is a woman aged 55-69 years with active or convalescent COVID-19.

The J gene is TRBJ2-5, the V gene TRBV28; 7 bases line up with TRBD2. J gave up 5 bases and V 2 bases, and 14 bases lay outside the gene matches. The germline CDR1 and CDR2 sequences are MDHEN and SYDVKM. The CDR3 length is 17 residues. CDR3 in amino acids: CASSLPEHGEGGETQYF. CDR3 nucleotides: TGTGCCAGCAGTTTACCCGAACATGGGGAGGGTGGGGAGACCCAGTACTTC.

This clone was counted a few times. The CDR3 DNA is TGTGCCAGCACCCGGGACAGGGGAAGTGGCTACACCTTC. Protein product: CASTRDRGSGYTF. The J gene is TRBJ1-2, the V gene TRBV25-1, with 10 bases fitting TRBD1. V was pared by 7 bases and J by 7 bases, with 6 bases of the junction left unmatched. Germline V CDR1 and CDR2: MGHDK, SYGVNS. This CDR3 region has 13 residues.

The CDR3 is CASSRTFQDQDSPLHF. The CDR3 DNA follows: TGCGCCAGCAGCCGGACATTCCAGGATCAAGATTCACCCCTCCACTTT. This chain joins TRBV5-1 and TRBJ1-6, with a weak D call TRBD1 (5 bases). CDR1 and CDR2 from the germline V gene are SGHRS and YFSETQ. The CDR3 runs 16 residues. Trimming left V 4 bases short and J 8 bases short, with 19 bases between. Supplemented by reference TRBV5-1 and TRBJ1-6, the full variable domain reads KAGVTQTPRYLIKTRGQQVTLSCSPISGHRSVSWYQQTPGQGLQFLFEYFSETQRNKGNFPGRFSGRQFSNSRSEMNVSTLELGDSALYLCASSRTFQDQDSPLHFGNGTRLTVT.